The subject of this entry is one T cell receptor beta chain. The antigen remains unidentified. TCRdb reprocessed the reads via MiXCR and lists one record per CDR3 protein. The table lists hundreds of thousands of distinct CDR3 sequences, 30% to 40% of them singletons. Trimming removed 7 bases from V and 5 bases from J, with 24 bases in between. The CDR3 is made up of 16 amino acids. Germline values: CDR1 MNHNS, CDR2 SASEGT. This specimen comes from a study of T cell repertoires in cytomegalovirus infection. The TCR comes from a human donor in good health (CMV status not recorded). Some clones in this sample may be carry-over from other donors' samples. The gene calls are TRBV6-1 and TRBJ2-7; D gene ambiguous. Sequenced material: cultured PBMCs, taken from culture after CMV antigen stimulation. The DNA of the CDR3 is TGTGCCAGCACCCACCACCCGACACTGACCGTTGACGAGCAGTACTTC. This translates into CASTHHPTLTVDEQYF.